This T cell receptor beta chain is drawn from a study of cytomegalovirus exposure and HLA in healthy donors. In germline, CDR1 is KGHSH, CDR2 LQKENI. The V and J ends lost 3 bases and 3 bases, in that order; junction bases with no gene match: 16. This CDR3 is built from 18 residues. This clone appeared once. PCR was performed using 60 Vbeta and 13 Jbeta primers. Generated by immunoSEQ multiplex PCR, the TCRdb table keeps only in-frame clones and is missing some. This sample yields almost 200,000 clones, of which roughly 85% are seen a single time; less than 2.5% belongs to the top ten. The specimen was PBMCs. The rearrangement links TRBV18 to TRBJ1-1, with 7 bases fitting TRBD1. This clonotype was sampled from a woman in her fifties or sixties in good health and CMV-seronegative. CDR3 in DNA: TGTGCCAGCTCACCGACCACTTATATAGGGGGCTTAGACACTGAAGCTTTCTTT. It encodes CASSPTTYIGGLDTEAFF.